A single sample gave rise to the 19 T cell receptor beta chains below, sequenced in a study of identical twins. TCRdb itself ran the 5' RACE reads through MiXCR, one entry per CDR3 protein. The sample has about 550,000 distinct CDR3 sequences; about a fifth are singletons. This same sample was also taken into another study, of yellow fever vaccine responses in identical twins.

Material for sequencing was CD4+ T cells sorted from blood. These receptors originate from a woman in her late teens or twenties in good health.

CDR3 residues: CASSSRDSDQETQYF. The DNA of the CDR3 is TGCGCCAGCAGCAGCCGGGACAGCGACCAAGAGACCCAGTACTTC. The chain combines TRBV5-1 with TRBJ2-5; 7 bases align to TRBD1. J was trimmed by 0 bases and V by 4 bases; bases with no gene match: 6. This CDR3 contains 15 residues. Germline V lookup: CDR1 SGHRS, CDR2 YFSETQ.

V is TRBV5-1 and J is TRBJ2-5; possible D gene TRBD1, 5 bases. In germline, CDR1 is SGHRS, CDR2 YFSETQ. The ends were cut back, 2 bases at V and 2 bases at J, with 16 bases in the middle. The CDR3 is 16 residues long. CDR3 nucleotide sequence: TGCGCCAGCAGCTTTGGATACCCTGACAGTCAAGAGACCCAGTACTTC. Translating it yields CASSFGYPDSQETQYF.

V is TRBV5-1 and J is TRBJ2-1, with 9 bases that match TRBD2. Germline V gives CDR1 SGHRS, CDR2 YFSETQ. The V and J ends lost 7 bases and 7 bases, in that order; junction bases with no gene match: 12. The CDR3 totals 15 residues. CDR3 sequence (DNA): TGCGCCAGCGCCCCAACGGCGGGAGGGAGAAATGAGCAGTTCTTC. This translates into CASAPTAGGRNEQFF.

The V and J genes are TRBV5-1 and TRBJ2-1, with 7 bases matching TRBD1. The CDR3 sequence is 17 residues long. The V segment lost 0 bases and the J segment 6 bases; nucleotides outside the gene matches: 12. CDR1 SGHRS and CDR2 YFSETQ come from the germline V gene. Here the CDR3 reads CASSLAAGTVSINEQFF. CDR3 nucleotides: TGCGCCAGCAGCTTGGCCGCCGGGACAGTATCGATCAATGAGCAGTTCTTC. The complete variable domain, with remaining parts taken from reference TRBV5-1 and TRBJ2-1, reads KAGVTQTPRYLIKTRGQQVTLSCSPISGHRSVSWYQQTPGQGLQFLFEYFSETQRNKGNFPGRFSGRQFSNSRSEMNVSTLELGDSALYLCASSLAAGTVSINEQFFGPGTRLTVL.

A few counts support this clonotype. The chain joins TRBV4-1 to TRBJ2-5, with a possible D match to TRBD2 (6 bases). CDR3 length: 16 residues. Per germline, CDR1 MGHRA and CDR2 YSYEKL. V lost 1 base, J lost 1 base, and 13 bases lay in between. The CDR3 here is CASSQGAGRIQETQYF. The CDR3 nucleotides are TGCGCCAGCAGCCAAGGGGCAGGGAGGATCCAAGAGACCCAGTACTTC.

The rearrangement uses TRBV18 and TRBJ1-1, with D unclear. V was trimmed by 3 bases and J by 4 bases, leaving 6 bases between them. From germline, CDR1 is KGHSH and CDR2 LQKENI. The CDR3 is made up of 12 amino acids. This CDR3 reads CASSPMGTEAFF. CDR3 coding DNA: TGTGCCAGCTCACCGATGGGCACTGAAGCTTTCTTT.

This clonotype has a handful of counts. This chain uses TRBV28 with TRBJ1-1, with a possible D match to TRBD1 (6 bases). This CDR3 spans 14 amino acids. Trimming cost V 4 bases and J 0 bases, with 9 bases left between them. From germline, CDR1 is MDHEN and CDR2 SYDVKM. For the CDR3, the DNA is TGTGCCAGCAGTTCGGGACACATGAACACTGAAGCTTTCTTT. Translation: CASSSGHMNTEAFF.

This clonotype occurred a few times. The chain links TRBV5-1 to TRBJ1-6, with a possible D match to TRBD1 (5 bases). The V gene's germline CDR1 is SGHRS and CDR2 YFSETQ. The CDR3 spans 18 residues. Trimming removed 0 bases at V and 2 bases at J, with 15 bases between. DNA for the CDR3: TGCGCCAGCAGCTTGGAGGGACTCTCGGGGGCCTATAATTCACCCCTCCACTTT. Translating it yields CASSLEGLSGAYNSPLHF.

There are many counts of this clonotype. The rearrangement links TRBV5-1 to TRBJ2-5; 11 bases align to TRBD2. Germline lookup yields CDR1 SGHRS and CDR2 YFSETQ. This CDR3 contains 16 residues. Unmatched junction bases numbered 12, after V lost 6 bases and J lost 5 bases. Here the CDR3 DNA reads TGCGCCAGCACCCTACCCCCTAGCGGGAGGATGGAGACCCAGTACTTC. Translation gives CASTLPPSGRMETQYF.

The rearrangement links TRBV6-7 to TRBJ2-1; the match to TRBD2 covers 9 bases. TRBV6-7 is filed as an ORF, its function uncertain. V dropped 5 bases and J dropped 15; count of bases not matched to a gene: 5. The CDR3 totals 11 residues. In DNA, the CDR3 is TGTGCCAGCAGTCTTGGGACTAGCTGGTTCTTC. Translated, it gives CASSLGTSWFF.

The rearrangement links TRBV7-9 to TRBJ1-4; D gene unclear. The germline gives CDR1 SEHNR, CDR2 FQNEAQ (reference sequence). Trimming left V 1 base short and J 5 bases short, with 11 bases between. There are 15 residues in the CDR3. The CDR3 nucleotides read TGTGCCAGCAGCTTAGTAGAGACGGGCAATGAAAAACTGTTTTTT. Amino acids: CASSLVETGNEKLFF.

V usage is TRBV12-3 or TRBV12-4 and J usage is TRBJ2-7; 11 nucleotides match TRBD1. CDR3 size: 15 residues. V lost 3 bases to trimming and J lost 7 bases; unmatched junction nucleotides: 8. CDR3 sequence: CASSLAGTGGREQYF. The DNA of the CDR3 is TGTGCCAGCAGTTTGGCCGGGACAGGGGGGCGAGAGCAGTACTTC.

This sequence joins TRBV3-1 and TRBJ2-2; D call uncertain. The CDR3 has 14 amino acids. The V end lost 4 bases, the J end lost 4 bases, and 10 bases lay between the germline ends. The V gene's germline CDR1 is LGHDT and CDR2 YNNKEL (reference sequence). The CDR3 sequence is CASSPGYGTGELFF. The DNA for the CDR3 is TGTGCCAGCAGCCCGGGTTATGGCACCGGGGAGCTGTTTTTT.

This clonotype was detected only a few times. The chain combines TRBV5-1 with TRBJ2-1; a weak D match, TRBD1 (6 bases). V was clipped by 0 bases and J by 2 bases, with 12 bases between them. From germline, CDR1 is SGHRS and CDR2 YFSETQ. The CDR3 runs to 16 residues. CDR3 protein: CASSLGAGDPYNEQFF. In DNA, the CDR3 is TGCGCCAGCAGCTTGGGGGCAGGGGACCCCTACAATGAGCAGTTCTTC.

J is TRBJ1-5 and V is TRBV7-9, with a possible D match to TRBD1 (6 bases). The length of the CDR3 is 15 residues. Trimming left V 5 bases short and J 4 bases short, with 15 bases between. CDR1 SEHNR and CDR2 FQNEAQ come from the germline V gene (reference sequence). CDR3 in DNA: TGTGCCAGCAGCCCTGCAGGGGCGGTAAATCAGCCCCAGCATTTT. Protein product: CASSPAGAVNQPQHF.

This chain uses TRBV20-1 with TRBJ2-7; 10 nucleotides agree with TRBD1. The V gene end was trimmed by 3 bases and the J gene end by 3 bases; junction bases not matched to a gene: 8. Germline V gene data show CDR1 as DFQATT and CDR2 as SNEGSKA (reference sequence). The CDR3 has 15 amino acids. The CDR3 DNA sequence: TGCAGTGCTAGCGTACGGACAGGGGGAGGCTACGAGCAGTACTTC. Residues: CSASVRTGGGYEQYF.

V is TRBV6-1 and J is TRBJ1-2; D gene uncertain. CDR3 size: 15 residues. V was trimmed by 5 bases and J by 3 bases, leaving 16 bases between them. Germline V gene data show CDR1 as MNHNS and CDR2 as SASEGT. This chain's CDR3 is CASSTPLREDYGYTF. CDR3 DNA: TGTGCCAGCAGTACACCCCTGAGGGAGGACTATGGCTACACCTTC.

This clonotype was recorded a few times. The rearrangement uses TRBV20-1 and TRBJ2-7; D is perhaps TRBD1 or TRBD2 (5 bases each). The CDR3 totals 14 residues. V gave up 2 bases and J gave up 6 bases, with 17 bases separating them. Germline V gives CDR1 DFQATT, CDR2 SNEGSKA (reference sequence). The CDR3 region has the DNA TGCAGTGCTAGACGATACGGACCAGGGACCGAGCAGTACTTC. Translating gives CSARRYGPGTEQYF.

J is TRBJ2-5 and V is TRBV24-1; D not resolved. Germline V gene data show CDR1 as KGHDR and CDR2 as SFDVKD. The CDR3 runs to 14 residues. V was cut by 10 bases and J by 4 bases, with 18 bases left in between. CDR3 DNA sequence: TGTGCCACAACGGACGGGCCCCTGGCAGAGACCCAGTACTTC. Its translation is CATTDGPLAETQYF.